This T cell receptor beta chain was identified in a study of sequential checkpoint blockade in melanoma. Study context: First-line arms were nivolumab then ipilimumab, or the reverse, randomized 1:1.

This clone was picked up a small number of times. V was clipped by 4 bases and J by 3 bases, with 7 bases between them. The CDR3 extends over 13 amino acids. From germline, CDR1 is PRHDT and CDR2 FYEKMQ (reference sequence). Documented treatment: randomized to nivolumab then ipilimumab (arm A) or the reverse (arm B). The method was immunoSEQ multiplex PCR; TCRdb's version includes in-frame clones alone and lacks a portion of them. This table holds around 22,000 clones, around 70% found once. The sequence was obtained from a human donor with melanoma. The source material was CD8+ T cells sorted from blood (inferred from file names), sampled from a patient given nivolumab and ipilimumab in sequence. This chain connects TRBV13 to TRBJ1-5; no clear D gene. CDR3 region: CASSSGDNQPQHF. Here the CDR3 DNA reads TGTGCCAGCAGCTCCGGGGACAATCAGCCCCAGCATTTT.